The entry that follows covers one T cell receptor (beta chain) sequence. The antigen remains undetermined. The naive CD8 fraction comprised CD45RO-negative cells positively selected for CCR7 and excluded terminally differentiated effector memory CD45RA+ cells. The source of the sample is a study of shared clonotypes between healthy human individuals. Study-level points and caveats: Sharing across four donors was highest in naive CD4 (around 5%) and lowest in memory CD8 (around 0.4%). The genetic and exposure-history diversity represented was limited by few donors. Relative to memory subsets, naive subsets generally showed larger estimated richness. The authors expected sequencing depth to affect clonotype sharing among donors.

TCRdb keeps only in-frame clones here, not all; method: immunoSEQ multiplex PCR. Here the sample spans hundreds of thousands of clones, 95% to 97% being singletons. Per germline, CDR1 MNHEY and CDR2 SMNVEV (reference sequence). The V gene lost 4 bases and the J gene lost 3 bases, with 7 bases spanning the gap. The CDR3 is 12 residues long. The V call is TRBV27, the J call TRBJ2-7; D not resolved. This TCR was sampled from a man aged 25 to 40 in good health. The sequenced sample was naive CD8+ T cells sorted from blood. CDR3 amino acids: CASSSQFYEQYF. The CDR3 DNA is TGTGCCAGCAGTTCGCAATTCTACGAGCAGTACTTC.